A selection of T cell receptor beta chains follows, all from one sample in a study of persistence of HIV-infected CD4 T cells. No cognate antigen is known for these TCRs. Profiling relied on immunoSEQ multiplex PCR, and the TCRdb table lists in-frame clones only, not all of them. The table records about 13,000 clones, over 60% of them present only once. Sequenced material: CD4+ T cells sorted from PBMCs after approximately 20-hour stimulation, taken from a patient who received antiretroviral therapy. Receptor source: an adult man with HIV who was CMV-seropositive. The CDR3 runs from the conserved cysteine through the conserved F or W. The D gene is left open where the match is weak. Where a row states a size, it is once, few, many or the class of an expanded clone; other rows omit it.

cdr3_nt cdr3_aa v_call cdr3_length j_call clone_size d_call
TGCGCCAGCAGCTCCCGTGGAGGTGACACCGGGGAGCTGTTTTTT CASSSRGGDTGELFF TRBV5-1 15 TRBJ2-2 NA NA
TGCGCCAGCAGCTTGGGACAGGGGGTCTACGAGCAGTACTTC CASSLGQGVYEQYF TRBV5-1 14 TRBJ2-7 NA TRBD1
TGTGCCAGCACGGGAAGGGAAGCTTTCTTT CASTGREAFF TRBV27 10 TRBJ1-1 NA NA
TGTGCCAGCAGCCGGGATGATAATTCCTACAATGAGCAGTTCTTC CASSRDDNSYNEQFF TRBV3-1/TRBV3-2 15 TRBJ2-1 once NA
TGTGCCACCAGCAGAGATCCCGGGCCCATTCACTACGAGCAGTACTTC CATSRDPGPIHYEQYF TRBV15 16 TRBJ2-7 once NA
TGTGCCAGCAGTGAATCGGGTACAGGGGGAAGAGAAGGCTACACCTTC CASSESGTGGREGYTF TRBV2 16 TRBJ1-2 few TRBD1
TGCGCCAGCAGCCTTGGGGACAGGGATGTAGATACGCAGTATTTT CASSLGDRDVDTQYF TRBV5-1 15 TRBJ2-3 once TRBD1
TGTGCCAGCAAGGGACAGGGGTTTATTTCACCCCTCCACTTT CASKGQGFISPLHF TRBV2 14 TRBJ1-6 once TRBD1
TGTGCCAGTAGTATTGGGACAGGGATCTCTGGGGCCAACGTCCTGACTTTC CASSIGTGISGANVLTF TRBV19 17 TRBJ2-6 NA TRBD1
TGTGCCAGCAGCGCGCGGGTAGGACAGGGTTACACCGGGGAGCTGTTTTTT CASSARVGQGYTGELFF TRBV9 17 TRBJ2-2 NA TRBD1
TGCGCCAGCACGGTGAACCGGAACACCGGGGAGCTGTTTTTT CASTVNRNTGELFF TRBV10-1 14 TRBJ2-2 NA NA
TGTGCCAGCCAAAAACAGGGCTGGGGCAATCAGCCCCAGCATTTT CASQKQGWGNQPQHF TRBV28 15 TRBJ1-5 NA NA
TGTGCCATCTCTCGGACGGACTATGGCTACACCTTC CAISRTDYGYTF TRBV10-3 12 TRBJ1-2 NA NA
TGTGCCACCAGCAACCACAGGGGAGCGGGTAGCACAGATACGCAGTATTTT CATSNHRGAGSTDTQYF TRBV15 17 TRBJ2-3 few NA
TGTGCCAGCAGCAGGTCGGACACCGGGGAGCTGTTTTTT CASSRSDTGELFF TRBV6-4 13 TRBJ2-2 NA NA
TGTGCCAGCAGTTTATGGGGACGGACAGGCGGCGAAGCTTTCTTT CASSLWGRTGGEAFF TRBV28 15 TRBJ1-1 NA TRBD1
TGTGCCAGCAGCGCCGGGGGTTTAATCGAAAAACTGTTTTTT CASSAGGLIEKLFF TRBV5-8 14 TRBJ1-4 NA NA
TGCAGCGTTGGGACAGGGGCAGAGACCCAGTACTTC CSVGTGAETQYF TRBV29-1 12 TRBJ2-5 few TRBD1
TGTGCCAGCAGTCGGAGCGGGGAGTCCTACAATGAGCAGTTCTTC CASSRSGESYNEQFF TRBV6-4 15 TRBJ2-1 NA TRBD2
TGTGCCAGCAGCTTAGACAGGAGCGGCAATCAGCCCCAGCATTTT CASSLDRSGNQPQHF TRBV7-2 15 TRBJ1-5 NA NA
TGTGCCAGCAGGGAAGGGCCAGGAAGCTCCTATAATTCACCCCTCCACTTT CASREGPGSSYNSPLHF TRBV6-1 17 TRBJ1-6 NA NA
TGTGCCAGCAGCTTAATGCCGGGACCAAGCACAGATACGCAGTATTTT CASSLMPGPSTDTQYF TRBV7-3 16 TRBJ2-3 few NA
TGTGCCAGCAGCGTACGTCCTGTTGGGACATACAACACCGGGGAGCTGTTTTTT CASSVRPVGTYNTGELFF TRBV9 18 TRBJ2-2 NA NA
TGTGCCAGCAGTCCTCAGACAGGGGGGATCAAGGCCGAGCAGTACTTC CASSPQTGGIKAEQYF TRBV28 16 TRBJ2-7 NA TRBD1
TGTGCCCGGAGGGGAGACAGGGGGTGGTTATCCTACGAGCAGTACTTC CARRGDRGWLSYEQYF TRBV30 16 TRBJ2-7 few TRBD1
TGCGCCAGCAGCTTCAAGACCGGGACTACCCTCACAGATACGCAGTATTTT CASSFKTGTTLTDTQYF TRBV5-1 17 TRBJ2-3 NA TRBD2
TGCAGCGCCAAAGGACAGCAGAACACTGAAGCTTTCTTT CSAKGQQNTEAFF TRBV29-1 13 TRBJ1-1 NA NA
TGCGCCAGCAGCTTGGCTTTGGGACAGCAGAACACTGAAGCTTTCTTT CASSLALGQQNTEAFF TRBV5-1 16 TRBJ1-1 NA TRBD1
TGTGCCAGCAGCTTACATCGGGGGGGGCTTGCTAATGAAAAACTGTTTTTT CASSLHRGGLANEKLFF TRBV7-2 17 TRBJ1-4 NA NA
TGCGCCAGCAGCTTGGGACAGGGAAATTCTGGAAACACCATATATTTT CASSLGQGNSGNTIYF TRBV5-1 16 TRBJ1-3 NA TRBD1
TGTGCCAGCAGCTTAAGGACAGGGACCCACAATGAGCAGTTCTTC CASSLRTGTHNEQFF TRBV7-3 15 TRBJ2-1 NA TRBD1
TGTGCCAGTAGTACCGGGACAGCCTCAAACTATGGCTACACCTTC CASSTGTASNYGYTF TRBV19 15 TRBJ1-2 NA TRBD1
TGTGCCAGCAGCTCCCCGGCCGGGGTAGGAGCTTTCTTT CASSSPAGVGAFF TRBV7-2 13 TRBJ1-1 NA NA
TGTGCCAGCAGCCTGGGGACAGGGCGAGGCGAGCAGTACTTC CASSLGTGRGEQYF TRBV7-8 14 TRBJ2-7 NA TRBD1
TGTGCCAGCTCACCGGGACAGGGTGGGAAGCCCCAGCATTTT CASSPGQGGKPQHF TRBV18 14 TRBJ1-5 NA TRBD1
TGTGCCAGCAGTCGGATAGCGGGGGGCGGGGAGACCCAGTACTTC CASSRIAGGGETQYF TRBV2 15 TRBJ2-5 NA TRBD2
TGTGCCAGCAGTTTTTACAGGGAGGCAAACACCATATATTTT CASSFYREANTIYF TRBV28 14 TRBJ1-3 NA NA
TGTGCCAGCAGCAAAGTCCCAGAGCCGGGGGAGATAGCTCATCAGCCCCAGCATTTT CASSKVPEPGEIAHQPQHF TRBV21-1 19 TRBJ1-5 medium-sized NA
TGTGCCAGCAGCCACGGTCCCGGGACTACCTACGAGCAGTACTTC CASSHGPGTTYEQYF TRBV3-1/TRBV3-2 15 TRBJ2-7 NA TRBD2
TGTGCCAGCAGTGGGTGGTTAGCGGGGGGGTTGAGCTCCTACAATGAGCAGTTCTTC CASSGWLAGGLSSYNEQFF TRBV6-4 19 TRBJ2-1 NA TRBD2
TGTGCCAGCAGCGGCCCAGGGACTGAAAAACTGTTTTTT CASSGPGTEKLFF TRBV6-5 13 TRBJ1-4 NA NA
TGTGCCAGCTCACTCAGACAGGCGCTCGGGTACGAGCAGTACTTC CASSLRQALGYEQYF TRBV18 15 TRBJ2-7 once NA
TGTGCCAGCAGCTTAGGCGAGGGGGCCTACGAGCAGTACTTC CASSLGEGAYEQYF TRBV7-2 14 TRBJ2-7 NA NA
TGTGCCAGCAGGACGACAGCCTCTGGAAACACCATATATTTT CASRTTASGNTIYF TRBV6-5 14 TRBJ1-3 few NA
TGTGCCAGTAACCGGGTATCCAGCACAGATACGCAGTATTTT CASNRVSSTDTQYF TRBV27 14 TRBJ2-3 NA NA
TGTGCCAGCAGCTTATCCGGTACGGTCGGTGGCTACACCTTC CASSLSGTVGGYTF TRBV7-9 14 TRBJ1-2 NA NA
TGTGCCAGCAGCTTAGGGGAATTCAAGGGTTGGAGTTCACCCCTCCACTTT CASSLGEFKGWSSPLHF TRBV7-2 17 TRBJ1-6 NA NA
TGTGCCAGCAATATGTTGGGAGACATTCAGTACTTC CASNMLGDIQYF TRBV6-5 12 TRBJ2-4 NA NA
TGTGCCAGCAGTGTGGGATATGGTGAAAAACTGTTTTTT CASSVGYGEKLFF TRBV2 13 TRBJ1-4 NA NA
TGTGCCAGCAGCCAAGAGCGAGCGGGGGGGCCTGGTCCAGATACGCAGTATTTT CASSQERAGGPGPDTQYF TRBV4-2 18 TRBJ2-3 NA TRBD2
TGTGCCAGTAGTATGTACCCTCAGGGTAGTGAGCAGTTCTTC CASSMYPQGSEQFF TRBV19 14 TRBJ2-1 large NA